The subject of this entry is one T cell receptor beta chain. No antigen is known for it. This sample was included in a study of radiotherapy plus CTLA-4 blockade in lung cancer. About the research overall: For 15% to 20% of patients, objective responses occurred, and approximately 31% had disease control. Study results and limitations: In blood, early T cell clone dynamics reportedly predicted response best, together with interferon-beta. There was expansion of tumor-derived TCR clones in blood after radiotherapy plus ipilimumab.

CDR3 length: 14 amino acids. Sequencing used immunoSEQ multiplex PCR; TCRdb keeps in-frame clones, though not all of them. The table lists 35,000 to 40,000 clones, about 86% of them singletons. The sequence was collected from a human donor with non-small cell lung cancer whose response to radiotherapy plus ipilimumab could not be evaluated. The V and J genes are TRBV21-1 and TRBJ1-5. TRBV21-1 has pseudogene status. The source material was peripheral blood, sampled from a patient treated with radiotherapy plus ipilimumab. DNA of the CDR3: TGTGCCAGCAGCAAACAGAGGAGCAATCAGCCCCAGCATTTT. This gives the protein CASSKQRSNQPQHF.